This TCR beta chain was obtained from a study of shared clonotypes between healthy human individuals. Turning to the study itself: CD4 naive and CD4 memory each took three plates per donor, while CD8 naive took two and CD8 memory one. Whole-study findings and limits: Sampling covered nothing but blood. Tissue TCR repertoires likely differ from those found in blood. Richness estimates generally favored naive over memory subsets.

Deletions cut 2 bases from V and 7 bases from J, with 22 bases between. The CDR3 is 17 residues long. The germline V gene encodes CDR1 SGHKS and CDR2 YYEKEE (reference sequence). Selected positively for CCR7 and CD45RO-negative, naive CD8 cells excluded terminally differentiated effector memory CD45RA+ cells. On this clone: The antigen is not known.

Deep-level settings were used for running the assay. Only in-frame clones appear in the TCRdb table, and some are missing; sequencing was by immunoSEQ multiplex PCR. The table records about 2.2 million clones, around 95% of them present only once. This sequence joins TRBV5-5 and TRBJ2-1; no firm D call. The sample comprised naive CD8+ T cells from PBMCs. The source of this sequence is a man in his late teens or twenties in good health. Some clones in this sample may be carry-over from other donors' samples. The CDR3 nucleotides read TGTGCCAGCAGCTTCGCCTCCGGGCCCTCGGTAGGAAATGAGCAGTTCTTC. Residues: CASSFASGPSVGNEQFF.